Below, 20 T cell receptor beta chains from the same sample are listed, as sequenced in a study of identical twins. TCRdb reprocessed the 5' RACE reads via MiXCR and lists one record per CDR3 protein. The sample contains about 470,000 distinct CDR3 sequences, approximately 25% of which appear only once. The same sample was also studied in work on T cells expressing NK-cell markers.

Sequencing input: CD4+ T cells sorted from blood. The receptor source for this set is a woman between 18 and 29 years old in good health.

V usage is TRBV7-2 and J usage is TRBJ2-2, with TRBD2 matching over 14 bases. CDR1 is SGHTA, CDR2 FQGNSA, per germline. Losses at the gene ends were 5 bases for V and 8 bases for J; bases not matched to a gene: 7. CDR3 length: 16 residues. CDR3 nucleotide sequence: TGTGCCAGCAGCGTCAGACTAGCGGGAGGGGCGGGGGAGCTGTTTTTT. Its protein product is CASSVRLAGGAGELFF.

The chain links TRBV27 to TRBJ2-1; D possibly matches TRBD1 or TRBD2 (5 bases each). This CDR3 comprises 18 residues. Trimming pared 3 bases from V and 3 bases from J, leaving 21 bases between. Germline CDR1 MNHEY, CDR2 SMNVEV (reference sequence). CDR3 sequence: CASSFSRGSQKDYNEQFF. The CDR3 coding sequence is TGTGCCAGCAGTTTCTCACGGGGCAGTCAGAAGGACTACAATGAGCAGTTCTTC.

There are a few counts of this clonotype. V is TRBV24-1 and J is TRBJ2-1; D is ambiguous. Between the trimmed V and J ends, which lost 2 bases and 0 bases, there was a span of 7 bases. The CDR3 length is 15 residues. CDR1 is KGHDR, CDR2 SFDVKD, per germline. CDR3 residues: CATSDSSSSYNEQFF. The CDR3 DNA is TGTGCCACCAGTGATTCGTCTAGCTCCTACAATGAGCAGTTCTTC.

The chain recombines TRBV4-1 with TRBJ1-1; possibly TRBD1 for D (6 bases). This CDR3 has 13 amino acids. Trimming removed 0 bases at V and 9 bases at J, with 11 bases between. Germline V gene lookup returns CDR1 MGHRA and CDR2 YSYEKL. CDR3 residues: CASSQEGGRKAFF. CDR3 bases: TGCGCCAGCAGCCAAGAGGGGGGCCGTAAAGCTTTCTTT.

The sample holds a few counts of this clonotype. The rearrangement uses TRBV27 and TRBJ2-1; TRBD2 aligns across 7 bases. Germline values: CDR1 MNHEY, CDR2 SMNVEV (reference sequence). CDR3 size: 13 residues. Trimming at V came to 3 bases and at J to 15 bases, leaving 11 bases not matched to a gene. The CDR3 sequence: CASSFSSGLTPFF. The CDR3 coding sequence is TGTGCCAGCAGTTTCTCTAGCGGACTAACACCGTTCTTC.

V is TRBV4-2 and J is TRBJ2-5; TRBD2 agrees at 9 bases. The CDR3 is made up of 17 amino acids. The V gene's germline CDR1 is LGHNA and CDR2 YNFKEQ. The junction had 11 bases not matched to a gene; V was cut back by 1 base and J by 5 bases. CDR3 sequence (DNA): TGTGCCAGCAGCCAAGGAGGGGCGGGAGGGCCCCGGGAGACCCAGTACTTC. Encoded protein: CASSQGGAGGPRETQYF.

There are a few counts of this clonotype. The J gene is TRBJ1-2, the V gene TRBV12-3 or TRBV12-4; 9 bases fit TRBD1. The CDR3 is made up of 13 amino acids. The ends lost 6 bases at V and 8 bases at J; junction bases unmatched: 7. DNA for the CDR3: TGTGCCAGCAGCCTATGGACAGGGGAAGGCTACACCTTC. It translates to CASSLWTGEGYTF.

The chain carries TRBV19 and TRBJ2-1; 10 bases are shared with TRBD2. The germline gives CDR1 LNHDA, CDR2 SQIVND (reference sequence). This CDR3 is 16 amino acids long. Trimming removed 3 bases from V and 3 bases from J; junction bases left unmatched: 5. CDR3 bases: TGTGCCAGTAGTATCGGTGGACTAGCGGTCTACAATGAGCAGTTCTTC. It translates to CASSIGGLAVYNEQFF.

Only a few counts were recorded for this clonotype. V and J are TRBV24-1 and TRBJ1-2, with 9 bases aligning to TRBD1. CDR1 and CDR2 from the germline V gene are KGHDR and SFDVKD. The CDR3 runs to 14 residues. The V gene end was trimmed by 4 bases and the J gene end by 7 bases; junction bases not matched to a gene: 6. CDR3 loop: CATSDTRTGAGYTF. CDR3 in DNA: TGTGCCACCAGTGACACTAGGACAGGGGCTGGCTACACCTTC.

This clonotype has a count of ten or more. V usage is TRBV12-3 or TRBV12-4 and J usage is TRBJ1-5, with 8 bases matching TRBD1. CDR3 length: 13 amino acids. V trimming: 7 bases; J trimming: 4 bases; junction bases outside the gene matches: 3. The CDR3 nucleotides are TGTGCCAGCACCCGACAGGGGAATCAGCCCCAGCATTTT. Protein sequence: CASTRQGNQPQHF.

CDR3 DNA: TGCAGTGCCAGTGCGAGTGGTCGGGATCGTTCAGATACGCAGTATTTT. This sequence encodes CSASASGRDRSDTQYF. V is TRBV20-1 and J is TRBJ2-3, with D possibly TRBD2 on 5 matching bases. From germline, CDR1 is DFQATT and CDR2 SNEGSKA (reference sequence). This CDR3 region has 16 residues. V was trimmed by 6 bases and J by 4 bases, leaving 23 bases between them.

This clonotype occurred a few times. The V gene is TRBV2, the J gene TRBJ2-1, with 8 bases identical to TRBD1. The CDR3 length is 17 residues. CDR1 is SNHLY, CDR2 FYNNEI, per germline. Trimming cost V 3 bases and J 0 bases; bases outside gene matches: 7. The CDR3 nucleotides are TGTGCCAGCAGTGATGACAGGGGTGGTCGCTCCTACAATGAGCAGTTCTTC. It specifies CASSDDRGGRSYNEQFF.

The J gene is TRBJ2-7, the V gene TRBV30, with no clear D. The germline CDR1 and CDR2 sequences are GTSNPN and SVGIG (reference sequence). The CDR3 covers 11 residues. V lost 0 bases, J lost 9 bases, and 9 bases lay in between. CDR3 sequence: CAWSVSSGQYF. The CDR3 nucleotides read TGTGCCTGGAGTGTAAGTTCGGGGCAGTACTTC. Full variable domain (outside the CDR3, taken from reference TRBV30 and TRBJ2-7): SQTIHQWPATLVQPVGSPLSLECTVEGTSNPNLYWYRQAAGRGLQLLFYSVGIGQISSEVPQNLSASRPQDRQFILSSKKLLLSDSGFYLCAWSVSSGQYFGPGTRLTVT.

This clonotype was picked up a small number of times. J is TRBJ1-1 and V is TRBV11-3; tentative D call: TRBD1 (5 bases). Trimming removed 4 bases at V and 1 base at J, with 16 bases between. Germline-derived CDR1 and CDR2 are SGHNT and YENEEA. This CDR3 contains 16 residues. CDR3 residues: CASSSFSWGRNTEAFF. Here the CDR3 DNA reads TGTGCCAGCAGCTCCTTCAGTTGGGGGAGGAACACTGAAGCTTTCTTT.

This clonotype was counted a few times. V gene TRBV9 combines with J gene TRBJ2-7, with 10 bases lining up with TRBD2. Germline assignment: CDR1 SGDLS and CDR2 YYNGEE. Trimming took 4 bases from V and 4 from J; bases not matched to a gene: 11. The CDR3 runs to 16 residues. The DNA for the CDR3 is TGTGCCAGCAGCCTTTCCGGGGCTAGCGGGAGTTACGAGCAGTACTTC. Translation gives CASSLSGASGSYEQYF.

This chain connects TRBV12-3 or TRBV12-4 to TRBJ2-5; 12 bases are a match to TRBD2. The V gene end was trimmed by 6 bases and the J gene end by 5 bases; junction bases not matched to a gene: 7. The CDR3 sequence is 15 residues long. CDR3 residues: CASSPPSGRVETQYF. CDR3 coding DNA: TGTGCCAGCAGCCCGCCTAGCGGGAGGGTGGAGACCCAGTACTTC.

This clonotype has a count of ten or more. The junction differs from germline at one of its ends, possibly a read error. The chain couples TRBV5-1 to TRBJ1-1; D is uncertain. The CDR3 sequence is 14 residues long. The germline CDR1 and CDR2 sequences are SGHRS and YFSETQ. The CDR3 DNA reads TGCGCCAGCAGCGCCTACAGTATGAACAGTGAAGCTTTCTTT. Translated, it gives CASSAYSMNSEAFF.

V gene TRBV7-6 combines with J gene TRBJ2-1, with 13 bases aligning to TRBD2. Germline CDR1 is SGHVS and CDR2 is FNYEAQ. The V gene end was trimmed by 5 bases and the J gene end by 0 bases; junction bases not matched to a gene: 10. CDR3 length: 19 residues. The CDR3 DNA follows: TGTGCCAGCAGCCACCGCTGGACTAGCGGGAGCCGCTCCTACAATGAGCAGTTCTTC. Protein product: CASSHRWTSGSRSYNEQFF.

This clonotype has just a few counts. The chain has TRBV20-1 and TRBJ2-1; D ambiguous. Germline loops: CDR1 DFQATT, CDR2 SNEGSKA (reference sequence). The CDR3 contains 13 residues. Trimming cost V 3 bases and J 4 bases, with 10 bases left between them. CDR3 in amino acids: CSASKGIYNEQFF. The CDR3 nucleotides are TGCAGTGCTAGTAAAGGCATATACAATGAGCAGTTCTTC.

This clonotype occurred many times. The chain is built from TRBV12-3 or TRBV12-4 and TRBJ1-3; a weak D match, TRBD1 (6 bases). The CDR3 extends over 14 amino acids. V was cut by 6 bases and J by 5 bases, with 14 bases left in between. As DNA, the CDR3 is TGTGCCAGCAGACCCGGGACACCAAGAAACACCATATATTTT. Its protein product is CASRPGTPRNTIYF.